A single sample gave rise to the 5 T cell receptor beta chains below, sequenced in a study of cytomegalovirus exposure and HLA in healthy donors. A multiplex PCR was run with 60 Vbeta primers and 13 Jbeta primers. Data came from immunoSEQ multiplex PCR; TCRdb stores just in-frame clones and leaves some out. The repertoire includes about 140,000 clones, approximately 87% of them detected once, and around 5.2% sits in the top ten. The specimen was PBMCs. These receptors originate from a woman aged 25-40 years in good health and CMV-seronegative.

This clone came up once. This chain connects TRBV12-5 to TRBJ2-2; D is possibly TRBD2 (5 bases). Trimming took off 0 bases at V and 6 bases at J, with 14 bases between the two ends. In germline, CDR1 is LGHNT, CDR2 FRNRAP. The CDR3 loop spans 16 amino acids. CDR3 protein: CASGLVLEGVAGELFF. The DNA of the CDR3 is TGTGCTAGTGGTTTGGTACTCGAGGGAGTGGCCGGGGAGCTGTTTTTT.

The V and J genes are TRBV4-1 and TRBJ2-7; a possible D gene is TRBD2 (5 bases). Germline assignment: CDR1 MGHRA and CDR2 YSYEKL. Trimming cost V 3 bases and J 0 bases, with 15 bases left between them. The CDR3 spans 16 residues. The CDR3 here is CASSHAIASYSYEQYF. The CDR3 DNA is TGCGCCAGCAGCCATGCTATAGCGTCGTACTCCTACGAGCAGTACTTC.

V is TRBV7-2 and J is TRBJ2-7; TRBD1 is a possible D gene (5 bases). Trimming cost V 6 bases and J 0 bases, with 12 bases left between them. This CDR3 spans 14 amino acids. In germline, CDR1 is SGHTA, CDR2 FQGNSA. In nucleotides, the CDR3 is TGTGCCAGCAGGCAGACAGAGATCTCCTACGAGCAGTACTTC. Encoded protein: CASRQTEISYEQYF.

This clone was seen a handful of times. The chain links TRBV4-1 to TRBJ2-7; 9 bases match TRBD1. Germline-derived CDR1 and CDR2 are MGHRA and YSYEKL. With V trimmed by 3 bases and J by 11 bases, 8 bases remained unmatched. This CDR3 has 13 residues. The CDR3: CASSHPGQGRKYF. The CDR3 nucleotides are TGCGCCAGCAGCCATCCGGGACAGGGTCGGAAGTACTTC.

As DNA, the CDR3 is TGTGCCAGCAGCTTTAGGGGACAGAGGCAGTACGAGCAGTACTTC. It specifies CASSFRGQRQYEQYF. The chain couples TRBV7-9 to TRBJ2-7; 7 nucleotides match TRBD1. The CDR3 length is 15 residues. Germline V gives CDR1 SEHNR, CDR2 FQNEAQ (reference sequence). With V trimmed by 3 bases and J by 4 bases, 9 bases remained unmatched.